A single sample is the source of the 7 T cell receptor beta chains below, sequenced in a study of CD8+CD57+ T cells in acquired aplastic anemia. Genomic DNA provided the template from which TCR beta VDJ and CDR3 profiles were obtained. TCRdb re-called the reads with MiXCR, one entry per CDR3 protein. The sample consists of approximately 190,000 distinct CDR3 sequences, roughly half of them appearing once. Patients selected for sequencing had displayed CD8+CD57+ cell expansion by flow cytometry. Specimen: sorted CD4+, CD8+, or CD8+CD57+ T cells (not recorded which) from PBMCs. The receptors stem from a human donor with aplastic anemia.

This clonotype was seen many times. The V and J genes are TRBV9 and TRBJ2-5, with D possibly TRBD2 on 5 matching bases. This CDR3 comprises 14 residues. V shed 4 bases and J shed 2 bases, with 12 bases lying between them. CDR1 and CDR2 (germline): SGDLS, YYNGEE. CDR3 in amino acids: CASSPRGGQETQYF. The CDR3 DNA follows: TGTGCCAGCAGCCCTCGCGGAGGTCAAGAGACCCAGTACTTC.

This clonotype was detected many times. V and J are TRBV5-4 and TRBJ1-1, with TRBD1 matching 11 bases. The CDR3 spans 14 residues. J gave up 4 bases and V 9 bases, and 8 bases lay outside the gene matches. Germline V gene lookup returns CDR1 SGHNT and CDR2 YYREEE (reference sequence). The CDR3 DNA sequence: TGTGCCATGAACTCTGGACAGGGGGCCACTGAAGCTTTCTTT. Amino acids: CAMNSGQGATEAFF.

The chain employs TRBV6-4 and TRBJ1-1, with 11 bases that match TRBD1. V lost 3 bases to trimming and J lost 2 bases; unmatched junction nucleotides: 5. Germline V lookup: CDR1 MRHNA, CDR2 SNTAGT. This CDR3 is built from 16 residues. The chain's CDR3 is CASSETGQGANTEAFF. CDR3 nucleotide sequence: TGTGCCAGCAGTGAGACCGGACAGGGGGCCAACACTGAAGCTTTCTTT.

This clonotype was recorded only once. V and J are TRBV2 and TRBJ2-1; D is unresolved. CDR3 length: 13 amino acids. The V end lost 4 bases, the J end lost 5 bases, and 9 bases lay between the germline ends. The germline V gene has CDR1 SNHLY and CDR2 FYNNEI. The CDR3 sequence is CASSVLVDNEQFF. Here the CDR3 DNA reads TGTGCCAGCAGTGTTCTAGTAGACAATGAGCAGTTCTTC.

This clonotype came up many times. The CDR3 region has the DNA TGTGCCAGCAGTAGACCGGCGACAGGGATCGAGCAGTACTTC. Translation gives CASSRPATGIEQYF. The rearrangement joins TRBV2 to TRBJ2-7; 7 bases agree with TRBD1. V shed 5 bases and J 6 bases; nucleotides not matched to a gene: 10. Germline CDR1 reads SNHLY; CDR2 reads FYNNEI. The CDR3 consists of 14 residues.

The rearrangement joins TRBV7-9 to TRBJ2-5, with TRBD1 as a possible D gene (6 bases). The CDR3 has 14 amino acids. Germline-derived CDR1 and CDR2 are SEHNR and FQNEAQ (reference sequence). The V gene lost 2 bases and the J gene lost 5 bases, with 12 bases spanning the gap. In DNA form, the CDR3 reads TGTGCCAGCAGCTTATGGGGGCTCGACGAGACCCAGTACTTC. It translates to CASSLWGLDETQYF.

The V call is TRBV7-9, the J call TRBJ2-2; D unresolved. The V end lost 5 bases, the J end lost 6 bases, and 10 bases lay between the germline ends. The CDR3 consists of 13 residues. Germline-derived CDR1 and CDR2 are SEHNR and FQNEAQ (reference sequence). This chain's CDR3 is CASSPPGAGELFF. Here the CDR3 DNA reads TGTGCCAGCAGCCCCCCGGGTGCCGGGGAGCTGTTTTTT.